This TCR beta chain was captured by sequencing in a study of T-cell reconstitution after alpha-beta-depleted transplantation in children. Points on this clonotype: Its cognate antigen is unknown.

The study's findings and limits: Recipient T cells and thymic progenitors that survived gave rise to the high TCRbeta diversity observed at day 60 in some patients. Once a year had passed after transplant, T-cell counts and diversity came mostly from newly produced T cells.

The TCRbeta library incorporated unique molecular identifiers. MiXCR, applied by TCRdb to the PCR reads, yields one record per CDR3 protein. In the table there are about 980,000 distinct CDR3 sequences, about 29% of which are singletons. This CDR3 comprises 11 residues. The germline V gene encodes CDR1 DFQATT and CDR2 SNEGSKA (reference sequence). Trimming left V 3 bases short and J 4 bases short, with 7 bases between. The sequences come from PBMCs, mostly from graft donor cells, collected 360 days after TCRalphabeta/CD19-depleted stem cell transplant. J is TRBJ2-7 and V is TRBV20-1; D uncertain. This sequence was found in a boy younger than two who had a stem cell transplant for SCID, so the T cells may come from the graft donor. The CDR3 DNA sequence: TGCAGTGCTAGCCCCGATTACGAGCAGTACTTC. The encoded protein is CSASPDYEQYF.